This TCR beta chain stems from a study of blood T cell repertoires in COVID-19. Cohort allocation depended upon clinical history that participants reported. Symptom resolution, clearance, or two negative PCRs marked the recovered donors of Cohort 3. CDR1 and CDR2 from the germline V gene are SGHVS and FNYEAQ. The CDR3 runs 12 residues. V was pared by 5 bases and J by 10 bases, with 13 bases between. Source study methods: Estimates of nucleated cell counts were drawn from the amplification of reference gene primers. Generated by immunoSEQ multiplex PCR, the TCRdb table keeps only in-frame clones and is missing some. That table is the source of V, J and clone size, and D and trimming were worked out from the DNA. The sample holds fewer than 300,000 clones, 80% to 90% seen once.

This receptor was obtained from a woman in her 30s who had recovered from COVID-19. Sequenced input: PBMCs or T cells enriched from blood (not recorded which). V is TRBV7-6 and J is TRBJ2-3; D perhaps matches TRBD2 (5 bases). The CDR3 sequence: CASSQPLDSQYF. The CDR3 DNA reads as TGTGCCAGCAGCCAGCCCTTGGACTCGCAGTATTTT.